This T cell receptor beta chain was sequenced during a study of high-grade serous ovarian cancer treatment subgroups. Overall study context: On average, around 15,000 reads and 6,000 to 7,500 unique TCR beta rearrangements were obtained per sample.

The tumor samples were collected prior to definitive surgery or chemotherapy. Measured with immunoSEQ multiplex PCR; TCRdb has only the in-frame clones, and not every one. The data show around 30,000 clones, around 84% seen once. This clone was recorded once. The antigen remains unidentified. Per the germline V gene, CDR1 is SGHTA and CDR2 is FQGNSA. V was shortened by 2 bases and J by 0 bases, with 11 bases between the two germline ends. The CDR3 sequence is 16 residues long. General study results and limits: These tumor repertoires lack spatial information from bulk sequencing. TCR relatedness rose with neoantigen level and trended with mutation load. Different patients shared almost no repertoire; same-patient tumors shared roughly 0.11 to 0.85.

V usage is TRBV7-2 and J usage is TRBJ1-3; D unclear. The receptor comes from a human donor with high-grade serous ovarian cancer. Sequencing was performed on tumor tissue. This CDR3 reads CASSLNPASSGNTIYF. CDR3 DNA: TGTGCCAGCAGCTTAAACCCCGCAAGCTCTGGAAACACCATATATTTT.